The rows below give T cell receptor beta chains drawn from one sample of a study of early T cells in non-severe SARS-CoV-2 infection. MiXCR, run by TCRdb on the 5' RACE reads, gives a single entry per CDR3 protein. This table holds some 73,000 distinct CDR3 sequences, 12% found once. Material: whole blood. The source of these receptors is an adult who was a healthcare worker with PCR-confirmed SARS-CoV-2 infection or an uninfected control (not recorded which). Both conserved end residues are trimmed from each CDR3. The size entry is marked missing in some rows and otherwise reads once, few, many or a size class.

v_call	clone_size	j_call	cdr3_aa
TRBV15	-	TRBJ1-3	ATSTIIRDSGNTIY
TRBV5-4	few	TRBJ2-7	ASSPAGGPYEQY
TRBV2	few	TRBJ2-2	ATSTGTGELF
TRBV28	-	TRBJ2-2	ASTSEDRDNEELF
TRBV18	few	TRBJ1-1	ASSPGRDRAEAF
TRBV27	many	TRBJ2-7	ASSLRGRAVEQY
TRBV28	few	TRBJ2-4	ASSLGRDLKNIQY
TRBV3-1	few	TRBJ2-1	ASSRTSGLYNEQF
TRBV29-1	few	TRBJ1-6	SVTTGANNSPLH
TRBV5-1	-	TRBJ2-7	ASSLAGAPDEQY
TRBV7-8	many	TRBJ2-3	ASSLARLAALGQY
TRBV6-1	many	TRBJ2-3	ASRSGLVLSTDTQY
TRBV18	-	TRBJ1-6	ASSPYRAINSPLH